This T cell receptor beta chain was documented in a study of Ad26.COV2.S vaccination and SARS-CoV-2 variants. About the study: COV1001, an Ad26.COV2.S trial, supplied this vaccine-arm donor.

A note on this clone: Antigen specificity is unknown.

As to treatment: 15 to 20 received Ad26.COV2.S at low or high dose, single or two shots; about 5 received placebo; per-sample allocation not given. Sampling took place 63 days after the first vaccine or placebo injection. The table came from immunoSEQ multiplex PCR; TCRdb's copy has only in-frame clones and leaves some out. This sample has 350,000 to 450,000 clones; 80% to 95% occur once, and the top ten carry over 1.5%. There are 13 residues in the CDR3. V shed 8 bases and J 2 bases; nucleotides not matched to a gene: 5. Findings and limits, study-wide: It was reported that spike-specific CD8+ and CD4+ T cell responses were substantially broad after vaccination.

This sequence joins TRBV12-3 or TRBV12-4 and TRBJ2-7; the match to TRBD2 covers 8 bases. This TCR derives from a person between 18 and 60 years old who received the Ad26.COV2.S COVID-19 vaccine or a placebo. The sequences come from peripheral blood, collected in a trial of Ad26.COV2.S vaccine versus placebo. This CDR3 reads CASSLGLAYEQYF. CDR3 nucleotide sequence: TGTGCCAGCTCGTTGGGACTAGCCTACGAGCAGTACTTC.